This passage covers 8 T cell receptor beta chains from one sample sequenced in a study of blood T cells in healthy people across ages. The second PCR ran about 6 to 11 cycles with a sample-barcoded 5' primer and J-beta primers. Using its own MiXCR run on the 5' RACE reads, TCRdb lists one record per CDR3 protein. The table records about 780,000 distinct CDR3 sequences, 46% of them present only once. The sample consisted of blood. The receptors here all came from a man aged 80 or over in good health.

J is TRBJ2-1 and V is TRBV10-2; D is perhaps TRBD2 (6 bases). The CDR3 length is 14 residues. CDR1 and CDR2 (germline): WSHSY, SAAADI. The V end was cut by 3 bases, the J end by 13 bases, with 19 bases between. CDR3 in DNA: TGCGCCAGCAGTGAACGACTAGGAAGAGAGACCCAGTTCTTC. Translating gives CASSERLGRETQFF.

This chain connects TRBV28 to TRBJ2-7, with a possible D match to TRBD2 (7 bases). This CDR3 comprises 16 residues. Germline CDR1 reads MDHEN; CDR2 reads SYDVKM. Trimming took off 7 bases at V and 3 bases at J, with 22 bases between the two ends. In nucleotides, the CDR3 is TGTGCCAGCAACCTATTTAGGGCGGGGGCACTCTACGAGCAGTACTTC. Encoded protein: CASNLFRAGALYEQYF.

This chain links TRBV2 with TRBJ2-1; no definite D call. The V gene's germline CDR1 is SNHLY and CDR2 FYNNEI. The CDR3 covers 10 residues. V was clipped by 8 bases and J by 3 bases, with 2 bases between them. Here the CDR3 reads CASYYNEQFF. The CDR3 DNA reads TGTGCCAGCTACTACAATGAGCAGTTCTTC.

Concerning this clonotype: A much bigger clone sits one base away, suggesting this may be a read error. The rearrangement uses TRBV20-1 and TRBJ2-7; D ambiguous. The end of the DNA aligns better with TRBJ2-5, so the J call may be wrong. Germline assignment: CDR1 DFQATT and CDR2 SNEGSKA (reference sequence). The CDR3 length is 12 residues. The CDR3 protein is CGARVQAATQYF. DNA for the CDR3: TGCGGTGCTAGAGTACAAGCCGCGACCCAGTACTTC.

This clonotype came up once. This chain's CDR3 is CASSLPKNGTPSRGATNEKLFF. Here the CDR3 DNA reads TGTGCCAGCAGCCTGCCCAAGAACGGGACTCCATCGAGGGGTGCAACTAATGAAAAACTGTTTTTT. The genes are TRBV3-1 and TRBJ1-4; tentatively, D is TRBD1 (5 bases). The CDR3 is 22 amino acids. Germline loops: CDR1 LGHDT, CDR2 YNNKEL (reference sequence). The V end lost 4 bases, the J end lost 0 bases, and 30 bases lay between the germline ends.

CDR3 bases: TGTGCCAGCAGCGAGGGCAGTGAGAATCCTTACACCTTC. This sequence encodes CASSEGSENPYTF. The rearrangement joins TRBV11-1 to TRBJ1-2; D remains unclear. Trimming left V 5 bases short and J 11 bases short, with 18 bases between. Germline CDR1 and CDR2: SGHAT and FQDESV (reference sequence). The CDR3 is 13 residues long.

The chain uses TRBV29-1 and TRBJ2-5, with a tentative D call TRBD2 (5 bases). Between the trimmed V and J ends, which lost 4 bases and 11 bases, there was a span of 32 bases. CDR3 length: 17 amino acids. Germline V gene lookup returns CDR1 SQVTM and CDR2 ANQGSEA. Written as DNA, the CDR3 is TGCAGCGTTGCTGGGCTCGATCTAACACTAGGGCACAATGAGCAGTACTTC. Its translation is CSVAGLDLTLGHNEQYF.

CDR3 DNA: TGCGCCAGCAGCGCGGGACACGAGACAGATACGCAGTATTTT. As protein: CASSAGHETDTQYF. The chain recombines TRBV5-1 with TRBJ2-3; D assignment may be TRBD1 or TRBD2 (6 bases each). Trimming stripped 4 bases from V and 3 bases from J, with 12 bases between. Per germline, CDR1 SGHRS and CDR2 YFSETQ. The CDR3 sequence is 14 residues long.